Each of the 21 T cell receptor beta chains below was sequenced from the same sample in a study of cytomegalovirus exposure and HLA in healthy donors. Use of 60 Vbeta and 13 Jbeta primers characterized the PCR. Data came from immunoSEQ multiplex PCR; TCRdb stores just in-frame clones and leaves some out. The data show about 180,000 clones, with over 70% seen just once and 1.4% held by the top ten. Sequencing was carried out using PBMCs. These receptors originate from a woman in her twenties or thirties in good health and CMV-seropositive.

This clone was observed a handful of times. The chain links TRBV7-2 to TRBJ1-4; D unclear. CDR3 length: 13 residues. V dropped 3 bases and J dropped 7 bases, with 9 bases sitting between them. Germline CDR1 SGHTA, CDR2 FQGNSA. CDR3 coding DNA: TGTGCCAGCAGCTTGGGCAGATCTGAAAAACTGTTTTTT. Protein: CASSLGRSEKLFF.

V usage is TRBV27 and J usage is TRBJ2-3; 11 bases are a match to TRBD2. Germline CDR1 and CDR2: MNHEY and SMNVEV (reference sequence). The CDR3 consists of 17 residues. V lost 5 bases and J lost 9; bases outside the gene matches: 16. CDR3 sequence: CASSTYSLAGVILTQYF. The CDR3, as DNA: TGTGCCAGCAGTACCTATTCACTAGCGGGAGTCATCCTCACGCAGTATTTT.

The chain links TRBV7-2 to TRBJ2-7, with TRBD1 matching 9 bases. This CDR3 spans 12 amino acids. The V segment lost 10 bases and the J segment 1 base; nucleotides outside the gene matches: 2. CDR1 and CDR2 from the germline V gene are SGHTA and FQGNSA. CDR3 bases: TGTGCCACCGGGACAGGGTCCTACGAGCAGTACTTC. Translating it yields CATGTGSYEQYF. The full variable domain, in which reference TRBV7-2 and TRBJ2-7 provide the parts outside the CDR3, is GAGVSQSPSNKVTEKGKDVELRCDPISGHTALYWYRQSLGQGLEFLIYFQGNSAPDKSGLPSDRFSAERTGGSVSTLTIQRTQQEDSAVYLCATGTGSYEQYFGPGTRLTVT.

The chain carries TRBV11-3 and TRBJ1-1; 7 bases match TRBD1. The germline gives CDR1 SGHNT, CDR2 YENEEA. The CDR3 sequence is 14 residues long. J lost 4 bases, V lost 5 bases, and 7 bases had no gene match. For the CDR3, the DNA is TGTGCCAGCAGCGGACCGGGGACAGCCACTGAAGCTTTCTTT. It codes for CASSGPGTATEAFF.

The CDR3 DNA follows: TGTGCCAGCAGCTTGGACCGGGGAGAGCAGTATTTT. This sequence encodes CASSLDRGEQYF. The V and J genes are TRBV5-4 and TRBJ2-3; D might be TRBD2 (5 bases). Germline assignment: CDR1 SGHNT and CDR2 YYREEE (reference sequence). Between the trimmed V and J ends, which lost 0 bases and 11 bases, there was a span of 10 bases. The CDR3 is made up of 12 amino acids. Drawing the rest from reference TRBV5-4 and TRBJ2-3, the complete variable domain is ETGVTQSPTHLIKTRGQQVTLRCSSQSGHNTVSWYQQALGQGPQFIFQYYREEENGRGNFPPRFSGLQFPNYSSELNVNALELDDSALYLCASSLDRGEQYFGPGTRLTVL.

The chain is built from TRBV28 and TRBJ1-5, with D hard to call. Trimming took off 10 bases at V and 2 bases at J, with 15 bases between the two ends. The CDR3 runs 14 residues. The germline V gene has CDR1 MDHEN and CDR2 SYDVKM. In nucleotides, the CDR3 is TGTGCCACCGGCTGGGGAGGAGGCAATCAGCCCCAGCATTTT. Protein sequence: CATGWGGGNQPQHF.

Note on this clone: This CDR3 is also generated by other DNA sequences in the sample. The V gene is TRBV5-5, the J gene TRBJ1-5; D is uncertain. From germline, CDR1 is SGHKS and CDR2 YYEKEE (reference sequence). The CDR3 is 14 amino acids. The ends were cut back, 0 bases at V and 2 bases at J, with 6 bases in the middle. CDR3 DNA: TGTGCCAGCAGCTTGGCCGGGGGCAATCAGCCCCAGCATTTT. As protein: CASSLAGGNQPQHF. The full variable domain, rest sourced from reference TRBV5-5 and TRBJ1-5, is DAGVTQSPTHLIKTRGQQVTLRCSPISGHKSVSWYQQVLGQGPQFIFQYYEKEERGRGNFPDRFSARQFPNYSSELNVNALLLGDSALYLCASSLAGGNQPQHFGDGTRLSIL.

This rearrangement joins TRBV29-1 to TRBJ2-3; D is possibly TRBD2 (5 bases). V was cut by 4 bases and J by 4 bases, with 6 bases left in between. CDR3 length: 11 residues. The germline CDR1 and CDR2 sequences are SQVTM and ANQGSEA. The CDR3 region is CSVGRPDTQYF. CDR3 nucleotides: TGCAGCGTTGGGAGGCCAGATACGCAGTATTTT.

The V gene is TRBV5-1, the J gene TRBJ2-5; 8 nucleotides match TRBD2. The CDR3 sequence is 16 residues long. V trimming: 6 bases; J trimming: 1 base; junction bases outside the gene matches: 11. Germline CDR1 reads SGHRS; CDR2 reads YFSETQ. The CDR3 DNA follows: TGCGCCAGCAACAAAGGTTCGAGCGGGAGCCAAGAGACCCAGTACTTC. Translated, it gives CASNKGSSGSQETQYF.

The gene calls are TRBV5-8 and TRBJ1-1; no firm D call. Germline CDR1 reads SGHTS; CDR2 reads YDEGEE. Trimming took 7 bases from V and 5 from J, leaving 6 bases between them. CDR3 size: 10 residues. The CDR3 reads CASAATEAFF. The CDR3 DNA sequence: TGTGCCAGCGCCGCGACTGAAGCTTTCTTT.

This clone was recorded once. This chain uses TRBV5-6 with TRBJ2-3; perhaps TRBD1 as D (5 bases). V shed 2 bases and J shed 3 bases, with 7 bases lying between them. Germline V gene sequence: CDR1 SGHDT, CDR2 YYEEEE. This CDR3 is built from 13 residues. CDR3 coding DNA: TGTGCCAGCAGCTTAAGACAGACAGATACGCAGTATTTT. It is translated as CASSLRQTDTQYF.

V gene TRBV11-2 combines with J gene TRBJ2-3; 8 bases agree with TRBD2. Germline loops: CDR1 SGHAT, CDR2 FQNNGV. The ends lost 3 bases at V and 1 base at J; junction bases unmatched: 6. There are 16 residues in the CDR3. For the CDR3, the DNA is TGTGCCAGCAGCTTTCTGGCGGGAGGCGGCACAGATACGCAGTATTTT. Its translation is CASSFLAGGGTDTQYF.

This sequence joins TRBV6-5 and TRBJ2-5, with a possible D match to TRBD2 (6 bases). V was shortened by 6 bases and J by 5 bases, with 13 bases between the two germline ends. Per the germline V gene, CDR1 is MNHEY and CDR2 is SVGAGI. The length of the CDR3 is 13 residues. The CDR3 bases are TGTGCCAGCAGGCGGGGACTTCAGGAGACCCAGTACTTC. It translates to CASRRGLQETQYF.

V usage is TRBV5-4 and J usage is TRBJ2-5; no reliable D call. CDR3 size: 11 residues. Trimming took off 2 bases at V and 5 bases at J, with 4 bases between the two ends. The germline CDR1 and CDR2 sequences are SGHNT and YYREEE (reference sequence). The CDR3 DNA follows: TGTGCCAGCAGCTTCTTGGAGACCCAGTACTTC. Translating gives CASSFLETQYF.

The chain carries TRBV19 and TRBJ2-5, with 7 bases matching TRBD1. V was pared by 7 bases and J by 5 bases, with 10 bases of the junction left unmatched. This CDR3 region has 14 residues. Germline V gene data show CDR1 as LNHDA and CDR2 as SQIVND (reference sequence). CDR3 sequence reads: CASTPTGSRETQYF. DNA for the CDR3: TGTGCCAGTACCCCGACAGGGTCCCGGGAGACCCAGTACTTC.

V is TRBV11-1 and J is TRBJ2-3; 9 bases map to TRBD2. The J segment lost 6 bases and the V segment lost 5 bases, leaving 9 bases of the junction unmatched. The CDR3 covers 15 residues. Looked up from germline, CDR1 is SGHAT and CDR2 is FQDESV (reference sequence). CDR3 DNA sequence: TGTGCCAGCAGCCGCGGGGTAGCGGGAGTGGATACGCAGTATTTT. Protein sequence: CASSRGVAGVDTQYF.

The V call is TRBV6-4, the J call TRBJ1-1, with a possible D match to TRBD1 (6 bases). Germline assignment: CDR1 MRHNA and CDR2 SNTAGT. V shed 6 bases and J shed 2 bases, with 10 bases lying between them. This CDR3 is built from 13 residues. The CDR3 region is CASSQQGNTEAFF. CDR3 nucleotides: TGTGCCAGCAGCCAACAGGGAAACACTGAAGCTTTCTTT.

This chain connects TRBV18 to TRBJ2-3, with 7 bases matching TRBD2. V was clipped by 5 bases and J by 1 base; unmatched bases: 9. Germline CDR1 and CDR2: KGHSH and LQKENI. The CDR3 contains 16 residues. This CDR3 reads CASSKEGGPGTDTQYF. Here the CDR3 DNA reads TGTGCCAGCTCAAAAGAGGGAGGGCCGGGCACAGATACGCAGTATTTT. Looking up the rest from reference TRBV18 and TRBJ2-3 gives the full variable domain: NAGVMQNPRHLVRRRGQEARLRCSPMKGHSHVYWYRQLPEEGLKFMVYLQKENIIDESGMPKERFSAEFPKEGPSILRIQQVVRGDSAAYFCASSKEGGPGTDTQYFGPGTRLTVL.

The chain recombines TRBV11-2 with TRBJ2-7; 7 nucleotides match TRBD1. Germline V gives CDR1 SGHAT, CDR2 FQNNGV. V lost 5 bases and J lost 2; bases outside the gene matches: 3. CDR3 length: 13 amino acids. The CDR3 coding sequence is TGTGCCAGCAGCCCCGGGACAGCCTACGAGCAGTACTTC. The encoded protein is CASSPGTAYEQYF.

The chain is built from TRBV10-1 and TRBJ2-7; maybe TRBD2 (5 bases). Germline lookup yields CDR1 WNHNN and CDR2 SYGVQD (reference sequence). This CDR3 region has 14 residues. V gave up 4 bases and J gave up 3 bases, with 13 bases separating them. The CDR3 nucleotides read TGCGCCAGCAGTGGAGTCAGCGGTGGCTACGAGCAGTACTTC. Translated: CASSGVSGGYEQYF.

The chain has TRBV18 and TRBJ2-7, with a weak D call TRBD1 (6 bases). The CDR3 sequence is 15 residues long. Germline values: CDR1 KGHSH, CDR2 LQKENI. Trimming stripped 0 bases from V and 5 bases from J, with 14 bases between. In DNA, the CDR3 is TGTGCCAGCTCACCACCGGGCAGGGGATCAGACGAGCAGTACTTC. This gives the protein CASSPPGRGSDEQYF.